Below, 7 T cell receptor beta chains from the same sample are listed, as sequenced in a study of T-cell memory formation after mild COVID-19. Each CDR3 protein is one row after TCRdb ran MiXCR on the 5' RACE reads. Found here are a few hundred thousand distinct CDR3 sequences, roughly 24% of them singletons; the top ten hold 8.5% to 10%. The material sequenced was PBMCs or a T cell subset sorted from them (not recorded which). These receptor sequences come from an adult woman who had mild COVID-19 (a few samples of this study predate the infection). Cell type and time point are not known.

This clonotype was counted only a few times. The chain links TRBV29-1 to TRBJ2-7; 9 nucleotides agree with TRBD2. CDR3 length: 14 residues. Germline V CDR1 and CDR2: SQVTM, ANQGSEA. J was trimmed by 6 bases and V by 7 bases; bases with no gene match: 13. DNA for the CDR3: TGCAGCGCCTTGGCGGGAGGGGATATGCTCGAGCAGTACTTC. This codes for CSALAGGDMLEQYF.

The chain recombines TRBV12-2 with TRBJ2-7. TRBV12-2 is a listed pseudogene. The CDR3 is 15 amino acids. As DNA, the CDR3 is TGTGCAAGTCGCTTAGGTACAGAACCCTCCTACGAGCAGTACTTC. Protein product: CASRLGTEPSYEQYF.

This clonotype was observed a few times. The chain uses TRBV19 and TRBJ2-1, with 7 bases that match TRBD1. The V gene end was trimmed by 3 bases and the J gene end by 5 bases; junction bases not matched to a gene: 7. The germline V gene encodes CDR1 LNHDA and CDR2 SQIVND (reference sequence). The CDR3 is 15 residues long. CDR3 DNA sequence: TGTGCCAGTAGTATCAGACAGGGTGGGCACAATGAGCAGTTCTTC. Its translation is CASSIRQGGHNEQFF.

This clonotype came up many times. The chain joins TRBV6-5 to TRBJ2-1; D gene unclear. CDR1 is MNHEY, CDR2 SVGAGI, per germline. V gave up 0 bases and J gave up 7 bases, with 13 bases separating them. CDR3 size: 15 residues. CDR3 bases: TGTGCCAGCAGTTACTCGCTAGGTCGGGCTAATGAGCAGTTCTTC. It is translated as CASSYSLGRANEQFF.

J is TRBJ1-1 and V is TRBV12-3 or TRBV12-4; 7 bases are shared with TRBD1. Trimming cost V 6 bases and J 5 bases; bases outside gene matches: 6. The length of the CDR3 is 13 residues. The CDR3 bases are TGTGCCAGCAGGCAGGGGGGGTCGACTGAAGCTTTCTTT. Translation gives CASRQGGSTEAFF.

CDR3 nucleotides: TGTGCCAGCAGCGTAGATGGGGGACCGTTCACCGGGGAGCTGTTTTTT. Translating gives CASSVDGGPFTGELFF. This chain joins TRBV9 and TRBJ2-2; the D call may be TRBD1 or TRBD2 (5 bases each). Germline lookup yields CDR1 SGDLS and CDR2 YYNGEE. CDR3 length: 16 residues. Trimming pared 0 bases from V and 4 bases from J, leaving 13 bases between.

This clonotype was seen more than once but under ten times. The chain is built from TRBV29-1 and TRBJ2-7, with D unresolved. Germline assignment: CDR1 SQVTM and CDR2 ANQGSEA. The ends were cut back, 4 bases at V and 1 base at J, with 5 bases in the middle. The CDR3 loop spans 11 amino acids. In nucleotides, the CDR3 is TGCAGCGTTGCCAGTTCCTACGAGCAGTACTTC. Amino acids: CSVASSYEQYF.